One T cell receptor (beta chain) is described in this entry. The sample belongs to a study of OX40 agonist ivuxolimab in advanced cancers. Using immunoSEQ multiplex PCR, the repertoire was profiled, and TCRdb retains in-frame clones only, with some absent. There are over 40,000 clones in the sample; around nine tenths occur only once, and about 3.7% lies in the top ten. Germline lookup yields CDR1 MDHEN and CDR2 SYDVKM. This CDR3 region has 13 residues. The chain carries TRBV28 and TRBJ2-5; tentatively, D is TRBD1 (6 bases). The closer fit of TRBJ2-7 to the DNA end suggests the J call may be wrong. The source is an adult with an advanced solid tumor such as melanoma, head and neck, liver or kidney cancer. The sequences come from CD4+ or CD8+ T cells sorted from blood, collected in a trial of the OX40 agonist ivuxolimab. The CDR3 sequence: CASSYYRAYEQYF. CDR3 in DNA: TGTGCCAGCAGCTATTACAGGGCCTACGAGCAGTACTTC.